This T cell receptor (beta chain) is from a study of Ad26.COV2.S vaccination and SARS-CoV-2 variants (dated by TCRdb to the early 2020s). Regarding the study in general: Donors in the vaccine arm were drawn from COV1001, a multicentre, randomized, double-blind, placebo-controlled phase I-IIa trial testing Ad26.COV2.S in healthy adults. Dosing of Ad26.COV2.S was intramuscular, at either 5x10^10 or 1x10^11 viral particles, delivered as one shot or as two shots spaced 56 days apart. TCRbeta repertoire sequencing served as the tool for gauging how specific and how broad the SARS-CoV-2-reactive T cell receptors were following Ad26.COV2.S vaccination. A total of around 32 samples were included in the TCR-sequenced set, comprising around 19 Ad26.COV2.S vaccine recipients, 5 placebo recipients and 8 SARS-CoV-2 convalescent individuals. Trial participants were randomized into five groups of five: low-dose or high-dose Ad26.COV2.S given once or twice, or placebo on both occasions. Investigators did not know the trial group allocation while performing experiments and assessing outcomes.

On the study overall, not on this receptor specifically: The study lacked the statistical power to compare responses across vaccine doses or regimens. Substantial breadth of spike-specific CD8+ and CD4+ T cell responses was reported after vaccination. Compared with placebo recipients, Ad26.COV2.S recipients showed higher spike-specific TCR breadth (P = 0.0014). Comparable non-spike TCR breadth was observed between vaccine and placebo recipients, consistent with only spike being contained in the vaccine. The authors noted that the TCR breadth and depth analyses may have underestimated total T cell responses.

TCRbeta CDR3 regions were sequenced with the immunoSEQ Assay. After extraction, genomic DNA underwent amplification by bias-controlled multiplex PCR, followed by high-throughput sequencing. The published analysis was carried out like this. To quantify the absolute abundance of every unique TCRbeta CDR3 region, sequences were collapsed and filtered. T cell fraction was estimated by normalizing TCRbeta template counts to usable DNA, which was measured by amplifying reference genes present in all nucleated cells. Repertoire TCRs were annotated as SARS-CoV-2-specific by exact matching of V gene, CDR3 amino acid sequence and J gene to a known reactive TCR set. The reference SARS-CoV-2 TCR set was derived from MIRA and filtered for enrichment in COVID-19-positive ImmuneCODE repertoires, a step that removed public or cross-reactive TCRs. Drawing on the MIRA antigens, annotated TCRs were analysed further at the level of specific ORF or position within ORF. Depth was the summed frequency of annotated unique rearrangements, while breadth was defined as annotated unique rearrangements over total unique productive rearrangements. Two-sided Wilcoxon rank-sum tests were used to compare TCR breadth between groups. TCRdb provides this immuneACCESS table in a form limited to in-frame rearrangements. Some clones are lacking; in checked studies, under half of them reflect an unresolved V gene, and why the rest are absent is not known. For V, J and clone size, that table is used; D and trimming come from the DNA. The sample data list around 300,000 clones, and roughly 90% of these were observed just once. The top ten constitute around 5.5% of the sample.

Taken from the germline V gene (reference sequence), the CDR1 and CDR2 loops are LGHDT and YNNKEL. CDR3 length: 14 amino acids, cysteine to phenylalanine. CDR3 DNA only is kept here, 42 bases in frame from base 1. V drops 0 bases and J drops 5 bases, leaving 10 bases in between. With regard to this clone: The antigen it binds to is not known. No base quality information exists; no much larger clone differs at one position.

Explained via the paper, the treatment or condition label denotes: some 20 received Ad26.COV2.S at low or high dose, single or two shots; about 5 received placebo; per-sample allocation not given. For vaccine and placebo recipients, repertoires were sequenced using samples collected on day 63 after the first injection. Between 29 July and 7 August 2020, Cohort 1b enrolled 20 to 30 adults aged 18-55 years at one site in Boston, USA. As a vaccine, Ad26.COV2.S was a replication-incompetent adenovirus type 26 vector that expressed a prefusion-stabilized SARS-CoV-2 spike protein derived from the original Wuhan strain.

The chain is assembled from TRBV3-1 (or the pseudogene TRBV3-2) and TRBJ1-1, and perhaps TRBD1 as D gene, on 5 matching bases. This clonotype was sampled from a person between 18 and 60 years old who received the Ad26.COV2.S COVID-19 vaccine or a placebo. The sequencing used peripheral blood, collected in a trial of Ad26.COV2.S vaccine versus placebo. The CDR3: CASSQDAWGTEAFF. The DNA sequence is as follows: TGTGCCAGCAGCCAAGATGCATGGGGGACTGAAGCTTTCTTT.